This entry concerns a single T cell receptor (beta chain). Its specificity is unknown. The CDR3 has 14 residues. V lost 3 bases and J lost 2, with 10 bases in between. Germline assignment: CDR1 SGHNT and CDR2 YYREEE (reference sequence). The PCR was carried out with 60 Vbeta primers and 13 Jbeta primers. Clones were sequenced by immunoSEQ multiplex PCR, and TCRdb holds only the in-frame ones, with some missing. The table lists 100,000 to 150,000 clones, around four fifths of them singletons. This specimen comes from a study of cytomegalovirus exposure and HLA in healthy donors. Study-level findings and limits: Association of a missense DCLRE1C variant with TCR beta V- and J-gene trimming was reported in a later analysis.

The clonotype originates from a woman in her 40s in good health and CMV-seropositive. The sequenced sample was PBMCs. This chain joins TRBV5-4 and TRBJ2-3; D is undetermined. CDR3 DNA: TGTGCCAGCAGCTCTACTACTTCCACAGATACGCAGTATTTT. Encoded protein: CASSSTTSTDTQYF.